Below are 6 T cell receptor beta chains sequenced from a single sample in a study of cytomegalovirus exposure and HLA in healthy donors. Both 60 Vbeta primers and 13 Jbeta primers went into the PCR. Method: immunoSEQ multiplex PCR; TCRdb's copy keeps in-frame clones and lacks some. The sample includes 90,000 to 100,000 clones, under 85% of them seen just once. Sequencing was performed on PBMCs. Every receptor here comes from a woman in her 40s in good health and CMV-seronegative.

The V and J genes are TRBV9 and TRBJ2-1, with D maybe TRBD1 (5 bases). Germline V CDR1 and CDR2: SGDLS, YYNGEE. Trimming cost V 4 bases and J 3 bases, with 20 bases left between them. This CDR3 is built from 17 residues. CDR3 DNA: TGTGCCAGCAGCCCGAGTGGTCAGGGCTTCTTCTACAATGAGCAGTTCTTC. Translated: CASSPSGQGFFYNEQFF.

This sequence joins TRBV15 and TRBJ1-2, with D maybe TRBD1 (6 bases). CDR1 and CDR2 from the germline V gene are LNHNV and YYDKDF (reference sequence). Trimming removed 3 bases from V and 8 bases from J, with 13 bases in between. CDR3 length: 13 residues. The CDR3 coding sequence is TGTGCCACCAGCAGTCGGGGGGCGCGGGGCTACACCTTC. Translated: CATSSRGARGYTF.

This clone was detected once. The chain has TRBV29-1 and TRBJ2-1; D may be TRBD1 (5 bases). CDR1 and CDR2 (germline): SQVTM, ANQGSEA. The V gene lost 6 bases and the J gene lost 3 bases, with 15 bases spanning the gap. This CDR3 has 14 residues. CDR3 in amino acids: CSVPIGEFYNEQFF. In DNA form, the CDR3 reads TGCAGCGTCCCAATAGGGGAATTCTACAATGAGCAGTTCTTC.

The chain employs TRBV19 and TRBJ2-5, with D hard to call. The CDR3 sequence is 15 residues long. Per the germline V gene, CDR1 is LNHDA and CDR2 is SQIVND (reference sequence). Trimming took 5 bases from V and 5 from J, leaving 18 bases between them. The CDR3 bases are TGTGCCAGTAGTCCCCCCCGACCAGGTACTGAGACCCAGTACTTC. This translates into CASSPPRPGTETQYF.

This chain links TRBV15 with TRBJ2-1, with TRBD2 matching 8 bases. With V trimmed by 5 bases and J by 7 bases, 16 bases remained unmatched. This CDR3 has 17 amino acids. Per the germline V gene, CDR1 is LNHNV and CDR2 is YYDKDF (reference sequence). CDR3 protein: CATSSPREGREWNEQFF. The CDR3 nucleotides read TGTGCCACCAGCTCTCCCCGGGAGGGGCGGGAGTGGAATGAGCAGTTCTTC.

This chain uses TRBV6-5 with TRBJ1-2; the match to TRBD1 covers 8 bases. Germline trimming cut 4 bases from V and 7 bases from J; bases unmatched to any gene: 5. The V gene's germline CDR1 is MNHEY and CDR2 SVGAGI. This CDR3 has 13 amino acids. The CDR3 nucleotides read TGTGCCAGCAGTTTGGACAGGGTTGGTGGCTACACCTTC. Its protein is CASSLDRVGGYTF.